The present T cell receptor beta chain was sequenced within a study of T cell repertoires in cytomegalovirus infection. Across the whole study: Recently described HLA-C-restricted plus well-studied HLA-B-restricted CMV epitopes were used. In public TCR beta signatures, there were indications of both CMV infection and matching HLA type.

CDR3 length: 15 amino acids. Germline V gene sequence: CDR1 ENHRY, CDR2 SYGVKD. Trimming shortened V by 8 bases and J by 5 bases, and 21 bases separated the two germline ends. As regards this clonotype: As yet, its antigen is unknown.

Whole-study results and caveats: Frequencies of public TCR beta families were cumulated, and this identified carriers of CMV plus the relevant HLA. In two of eight donors, the top clonotype was HLA-C-restricted CMV-specific.

TCRdb called the reads again in MiXCR, with one record for every CDR3 protein. The sample includes 200,000 or so distinct CDR3 sequences, around two fifths seen only once; the top ten take around 64%. Material: CD8+ T cells from cultured PBMCs, obtained from culture after CMV antigen stimulation. V and J are TRBV10-3 and TRBJ1-2, with D possibly being TRBD1 (6 bases). The TCR comes from a human donor in good health (CMV status not recorded). Some clones in this sample may be carry-over from other donors' samples. CDR3 protein: CAISFTGTYLYGYTF. The CDR3 DNA sequence: TGTGCCATCTCGTTCACCGGGACATACTTATATGGCTACACCTTC.